This TCR beta chain was observed in a study of glioma-infiltrating T cells. Findings and limits, study-wide: Tissue-blood divergence was below expectation in non-neoplastic patients, above in gliomas.

Amplification of TCR alpha and beta CDR3 regions from RNA used iRepertoire nested multiplex PCR. Tissue mRNA or PBMC total RNA, about 85-400 ng, went into one-step reverse transcription and amplification. TCRdb recomputed calls from the multiplex PCR reads with MiXCR, one row per CDR3 protein. This repertoire shows approximately 15,000 distinct CDR3 sequences, roughly 64% found once; its top ten account for around two fifths. This CDR3 spans 15 amino acids. V lost 0 bases to trimming and J lost 1 base, with 10 bases between them. Per the germline V gene, CDR1 is MNHEY and CDR2 is SMNVEV (reference sequence). This clonotype has more than one count but fewer than ten. What it binds is unknown.

Source material: glioma tissue, nonneoplastic brain tissue, or PBMCs (not recorded which). This receptor was obtained from a human donor with low-grade glioma or glioblastoma, undergoing nonglioma brain surgery, or in good health (not recorded which). The chain carries TRBV27 and TRBJ2-7; D call uncertain. CDR3 sequence (DNA): TGTGCCAGCAGTTTATCCCCCATCTCATCCTACGAGCAGTACTTC. Its protein is CASSLSPISSYEQYF.